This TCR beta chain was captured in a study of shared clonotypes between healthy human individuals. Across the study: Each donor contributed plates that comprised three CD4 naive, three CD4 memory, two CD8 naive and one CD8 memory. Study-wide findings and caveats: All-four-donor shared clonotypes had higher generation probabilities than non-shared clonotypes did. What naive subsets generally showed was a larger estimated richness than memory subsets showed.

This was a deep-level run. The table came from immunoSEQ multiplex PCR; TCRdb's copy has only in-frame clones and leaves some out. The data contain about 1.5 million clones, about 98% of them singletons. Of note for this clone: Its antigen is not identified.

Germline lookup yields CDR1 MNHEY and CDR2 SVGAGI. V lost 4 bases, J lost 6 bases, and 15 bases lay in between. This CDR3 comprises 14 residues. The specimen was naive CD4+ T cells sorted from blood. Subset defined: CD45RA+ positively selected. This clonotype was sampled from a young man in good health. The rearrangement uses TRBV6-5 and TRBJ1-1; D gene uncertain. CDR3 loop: CASSSPGLRAEAFF. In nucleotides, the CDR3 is TGTGCCAGCAGTTCCCCAGGACTGAGGGCTGAAGCTTTCTTT.